The next 2 T cell receptor beta chains were all read from a single sample in a study of blood T cell repertoires in COVID-19. Clones were sequenced by immunoSEQ multiplex PCR, and TCRdb holds only the in-frame ones, with some missing. The data hold hundreds of thousands of clones, with 70% to 90% observed a single time. The source material was peripheral blood. These TCRs come from a woman in her 70s with active or convalescent COVID-19.

V gene TRBV5-1 combines with J gene TRBJ1-2; TRBD1 matches 8 bases. V dropped 2 bases and J dropped 8; count of bases not matched to a gene: 8. The CDR3 runs 14 residues. Germline V gene sequence: CDR1 SGHRS, CDR2 YFSETQ. The CDR3: CASSLATGASGYTF. CDR3 in DNA: TGCGCCAGCAGCTTAGCGACAGGGGCTAGCGGCTACACCTTC.

V and J are TRBV19 and TRBJ2-7, with a tentative D call TRBD1 (5 bases). CDR3 length: 16 amino acids. Per germline, CDR1 LNHDA and CDR2 SQIVND (reference sequence). The V end lost 4 bases, the J end lost 6 bases, and 22 bases lay between the germline ends. The CDR3 spells CASSRESRTRTSEQYF. The CDR3 DNA reads as TGTGCCAGTAGTAGAGAAAGCAGGACAAGGACATCCGAGCAGTACTTC.